These 20 T cell receptor beta chains originate from one sample sequenced in a study of CD8 T cells in ankylosing spondylitis. TCRdb re-called the 5' RACE reads through MiXCR, storing one row per CDR3 protein. This sample has almost 45,000 distinct CDR3 sequences, with around 10% found just once. Sample: blood, either unsorted or a sorted T cell fraction (not recorded which). These receptors originate from a male donor with ankylosing spondylitis or in good health (not recorded which).

The table lists this clonotype with many counts. The V call is TRBV20-1, the J call TRBJ2-7; 10 nucleotides match TRBD1. Unmatched junction bases numbered 11, after V lost 5 bases and J lost 4 bases. The CDR3 is made up of 15 amino acids. Germline loops: CDR1 DFQATT, CDR2 SNEGSKA (reference sequence). The CDR3 loop reads CSAPDRDRGNYEQYF. DNA for the CDR3: TGCAGTGCTCCAGACCGGGACAGGGGAAATTACGAGCAGTACTTC.

This clonotype was counted many times. The rearrangement uses TRBV5-1 and TRBJ1-2, with 9 bases fitting TRBD1. V shed 0 bases, J shed 2 bases, and the junction held 2 bases outside the gene matches. CDR3 length: 15 amino acids. Germline V CDR1 and CDR2: SGHRS, YFSETQ. Here the CDR3 DNA reads TGCGCCAGCAGCTTGGCACAGGGGGCCAACTATGGCTACACCTTC. Its translation: CASSLAQGANYGYTF.

This clonotype was detected many times. The V call is TRBV21-1, the J call TRBJ1-1. TRBV21-1 is labeled a pseudogene. The CDR3 is 15 amino acids. In DNA form, the CDR3 reads TGTGCCAGCAGCAATCGCTCCAGGGCCTGCAGGGAAGCTTTCTTT. This sequence encodes CASSNRSRACREAFF.

This clonotype was seen ten or more times. This chain connects TRBV4-2 to TRBJ2-1; 9 bases fit TRBD2. The CDR3 is 18 amino acids. Trimming removed 0 bases from V and 2 bases from J; junction bases left unmatched: 8. Germline CDR1 and CDR2: LGHNA and YNFKEQ. CDR3 in amino acids: CASSQELSGGTTYNEQFF. The CDR3 DNA follows: TGTGCCAGCAGCCAAGAGCTCAGCGGGGGGACCACCTACAATGAGCAGTTCTTC.

This clonotype was found many times. V is TRBV12-3 or TRBV12-4 and J is TRBJ1-1, with D tentatively TRBD1 (5 bases). Trimming took off 3 bases at V and 3 bases at J, with 11 bases between the two ends. This CDR3 is 14 amino acids long. The CDR3 DNA reads as TGTGCCAGCAGTTTGGGGGGGGTGGACACTGAAGCTTTCTTT. Its translation is CASSLGGVDTEAFF.

CDR3 nucleotides: TGTGCCAGCAGCTTAAATATAGCGGGGGACGTTAAGAGTTCCTTAGAGACCCAGTACTTC. It translates to CASSLNIAGDVKSSLETQYF. This sequence joins TRBV7-2 and TRBJ2-5; 9 bases line up with TRBD2. Trimming removed 2 bases from V and 4 bases from J; junction bases left unmatched: 20. Germline V CDR1 and CDR2: SGHTA, FQGNSA. CDR3 length: 20 residues.

This clonotype was counted only a few times. The V call is TRBV7-2, the J call TRBJ2-1; 7 bases align to TRBD2. CDR1 SGHTA and CDR2 FQGNSA come from the germline V gene. V trimming: 1 base; J trimming: 1 base; junction bases outside the gene matches: 4. This CDR3 is 16 amino acids long. CDR3 sequence (DNA): TGTGCCAGCAGCTTAGATAAAGCGGGGTCCTACAATGAGCAGTTCTTC. Translation gives CASSLDKAGSYNEQFF.

This clonotype has ten or more counts. This chain joins TRBV5-1 and TRBJ2-3, with D hard to call. The V gene's germline CDR1 is SGHRS and CDR2 YFSETQ. Trimming pared 6 bases from V and 2 bases from J, leaving 16 bases between. This CDR3 is built from 15 residues. CDR3 residues: CASTTLDSYTDTQYF. The CDR3 DNA follows: TGCGCCAGCACTACCCTAGACTCTTACACAGATACGCAGTATTTT.

The chain combines TRBV6-1 with TRBJ2-1, with 8 nucleotides matching TRBD1. The V segment lost 6 bases and the J segment 7 bases; nucleotides outside the gene matches: 8. CDR3 size: 14 residues. Germline lookup yields CDR1 MNHNS and CDR2 SASEGT. This CDR3 reads CASRGAGGENEQFF. CDR3 sequence (DNA): TGTGCCAGCAGGGGGGCAGGGGGCGAAAATGAGCAGTTCTTC.

This clonotype has at least ten counts. This sequence joins TRBV20-1 and TRBJ2-7; perhaps D is TRBD1 or TRBD2 (5 bases each). Trimming removed 0 bases at V and 3 bases at J, with 18 bases between. There are 16 residues in the CDR3. CDR1 DFQATT and CDR2 SNEGSKA come from the germline V gene (reference sequence). The CDR3 DNA reads as TGCAGTGCTAGAGATCCCCGGGACGGGTATAACTACGAGCAGTACTTC. Protein sequence: CSARDPRDGYNYEQYF.

This clonotype was counted at least ten times. V gene TRBV5-1 combines with J gene TRBJ2-7; D might be TRBD1 or TRBD2, each matching 5 bases. CDR3 length equals 14 residues. V lost 4 bases and J lost 4, with 15 bases in between. Germline assignment: CDR1 SGHRS and CDR2 YFSETQ. The CDR3 DNA sequence: TGCGCCAGCAGCCCGGGGATCCAGGGTTACGAGCAGTACTTC. It yields the protein CASSPGIQGYEQYF.

This clonotype was seen a handful of times. The V call is TRBV19, the J call TRBJ1-1, with D hard to call. V was trimmed by 4 bases and J by 5 bases, leaving 14 bases between them. The CDR3 length is 14 residues. Germline V CDR1 and CDR2: LNHDA, SQIVND (reference sequence). DNA of the CDR3: TGTGCCAGTAGTACGGGATCCGGCGAGACTGAAGCTTTCTTT. Protein product: CASSTGSGETEAFF.

The V gene is TRBV5-6, the J gene TRBJ2-7; no clear D. This CDR3 is built from 13 residues. V was clipped by 0 bases and J by 5 bases, with 9 bases between them. Germline-derived CDR1 and CDR2 are SGHDT and YYEEEE. DNA of the CDR3: TGTGCCAGCAGCTTGGGGCCGAACAACGAGCAGTACTTC. It is translated as CASSLGPNNEQYF.

This clonotype was seen repeatedly, ten times or more. The J gene is TRBJ1-4, the V gene TRBV24-1; D unclear. Trimming took off 5 bases at V and 14 bases at J, with 14 bases between the two ends. CDR3 length equals 12 residues. Germline CDR1 KGHDR, CDR2 SFDVKD. This chain's CDR3 is CATSGEGIRLFF. CDR3 DNA sequence: TGTGCCACCAGTGGGGAAGGTATTCGGCTGTTTTTT.

In this sample, this clonotype turned up many times. This sequence joins TRBV30 and TRBJ1-1; perhaps TRBD1 as D (5 bases). Germline-derived CDR1 and CDR2 are GTSNPN and SVGIG (reference sequence). The germline V and J ends were trimmed by 1 base and 6 bases, with 12 bases remaining between them. This CDR3 region has 13 residues. CDR3 sequence (DNA): TGTGCCTGGAGTGAGGGGTTGTGGGCTGAAGCTTTCTTT. Its protein product is CAWSEGLWAEAFF.

At least ten counts were recorded for this clonotype. The chain recombines TRBV5-1 with TRBJ2-7, with D uncertain. Trimming took off 0 bases at V and 2 bases at J, with 9 bases between the two ends. The CDR3 sequence is 14 residues long. The germline V gene encodes CDR1 SGHRS and CDR2 YFSETQ. CDR3 sequence: CASSLEADTYEQYF. The CDR3 nucleotides are TGCGCCAGCAGCTTGGAGGCAGATACCTACGAGCAGTACTTC.

V and J are TRBV6-5 and TRBJ1-4; 8 positions agree with TRBD1. CDR1 is MNHEY, CDR2 SVGAGI, per germline. This CDR3 has 16 residues. Germline trimming cut 0 bases from V and 7 bases from J; bases unmatched to any gene: 7. CDR3 bases: TGTGCCAGCAGTTACTCGAAGGACAGGGTGGGTGAAAAACTGTTTTTT. Protein product: CASSYSKDRVGEKLFF.

This clonotype was seen many times. The chain links TRBV12-3 or TRBV12-4 to TRBJ2-2; 7 nucleotides agree with TRBD2. The CDR3 contains 15 residues. V gave up 5 bases and J gave up 2 bases; unmatched junction bases: 5. The CDR3 DNA reads as TGTGCCAGCAGTACCCCGGGACTAAACACCGGGGAGCTGTTTTTT. Encoded protein: CASSTPGLNTGELFF.

In its sample, this clonotype is medium-sized (0.01 to 0.1%). The rearrangement joins TRBV29-1 to TRBJ2-3; 11 bases map to TRBD1. CDR1 and CDR2 (germline): SQVTM, ANQGSEA. Germline trimming cut 1 base from V and 4 bases from J; bases unmatched to any gene: 7. The CDR3 has 16 residues. CDR3 nucleotide sequence: TGCAGCGTTGAAGCTCCGGGACAGGGGGTACCAGATACGCAGTATTTT. Translated: CSVEAPGQGVPDTQYF.

The CDR3 is CSVEVTGELFF. CDR3 in DNA: TGCAGCGTTGAAGTCACCGGGGAGCTGTTTTTT. This chain uses TRBV29-1 with TRBJ2-2, with D unresolved. This CDR3 spans 11 amino acids. Trimming removed 1 base from V and 4 bases from J, with 1 base in between. Germline CDR1 and CDR2: SQVTM and ANQGSEA.